This TCR beta chain originates from a study of shared clonotypes between healthy human individuals (dated by TCRdb to 2020 to 2022). Regarding the research as a whole: The cohort comprised two women and a few men aged 18 to 49 years. Per donor, three plates each were used for CD4 naive and CD4 memory, two for CD8 naive, and one for CD8 memory. To estimate repertoire size and how much clonotypes are shared between individuals, the study performed deep sequencing of blood TCR repertoires from a handful of healthy adults. To increase sequencing depth and limit assay-specific biases, TCR repertoire library preparation and sequencing were carried out by different laboratories using diverse techniques. Each donor's leukapheresis produced roughly between about 0.9 and 9.5 billion PBMCs.

As concerns this clone: Its antigen is unknown. No much larger clone exists at a distance of one base, and base qualities are not known.

Donors were healthy HIV-negative adults with no recently reported acute infections or vaccinations. Only Caucasian adults living in Nashville, Tennessee, USA were represented among the donors. CD4+ T cells were enriched through magnetic negative selection, after which naive cells were positively selected on CD45RA and the remaining negative fraction served as the memory subset. Blood was collected by leukapheresis, and PBMCs were isolated by Ficoll-Histopaque density gradient centrifugation and then cryopreserved in liquid nitrogen vapor phase. Analytical flow cytometry was used to check the purity and quantity of each magnetically sorted T cell population. Genomic DNA was isolated from each sorted fraction and quantified by UV absorbance on a Nanodrop 2000c. Using the deep immunoSEQ assay, TCR CDR3 regions were amplified from genomic DNA by multiplex PCR. Extracted genomic DNA from each cell subset was distributed evenly across all wells of several immunoSEQ 96-well plates, and each plate was treated as a replicate. For sorted subsets, approximately 190 ng genomic DNA, equal to about 30,000 T cell genomes, was loaded into each replicate PCR. Purified libraries were measured with a Qubit 3.0 fluorometer, size-checked on a Bioanalyzer 2100, and measured again with the KAPA Library Quantification kit. Every immunoSEQ 96-well plate was sequenced on a separate single-read 150-cycle Illumina NextSeq 550 flow cell. The paper's processing steps were these. Because the immunoSEQ output held only junctional sequences and lacked quality scores, the filtering could not match the filtering applied to full-length reads. Sequences were annotated with PyIR, a Python wrapper for IgBLAST v1.9, and V/J genes and CDR3 were assigned using IMGT germline references. Reads were filtered out if the reads had weak V/J assignments (E-value above 1e-6), no CDR3, stop codons, out-of-frame junctions, or ambiguous translated residues. V3J clonotypes were defined as sequences sharing the same inferred V gene, J gene, and CDR3 amino acid sequence. To compute the percentage overlap between repertoires, the number of shared unique clonotypes was divided by the size of the smaller repertoire. Richness of each repertoire was evaluated using RTK rarefaction, the Chao1 estimator, and Recon v2.1 estimates of unobserved clonotypes. For all TCRbeta clonotypes obtained by the gDNA method from four donors, generation probabilities were computed with OLGA. In its TCRdb copy, this immuneACCESS table keeps in-frame sequences only and misses some clones. Where compared with another copy, unresolved V genes explain less than half of these, and the others have no known cause. V, J and clone size reflect that table, while D and trimming were determined from the DNA. This sample lists more than 1,200,000 clones; approximately 98.5% were detected once. Approximately 0.38% of the sample is in the top ten clones.

What the research found in general, with its limitations: Incomplete sequencing was indicated by rarefaction of sorted-subset datasets, despite the large sequencing depth. Compared with non-shared clonotypes, the clonotypes found in all four sorted-subset donors had higher generation probabilities. The small number of donors limited the genetic and exposure-history diversity represented. Pairwise subsampling led to the expectation that sequencing depth would affect the degree of clonotype sharing among donors. Sampling was limited to blood, and TCR repertoires in tissue likely differ from TCR repertoires in blood. Naive subsets generally had larger estimated clonotype richness than memory subsets. Sharing across a few donors was observed for about 5% of naive CD4, over 3% of naive CD8, about 2.3% of memory CD4, and roughly 0.4% of memory CD8 clonotypes.

This TCR came from a young man in good health. Sequences were obtained from naive CD4+ T cells sorted from blood. This specimen's cell subset or site label, interpreted: CD45RA+ positively selected.

The sequence in DNA is TGTGCCAGCAGCTTGAGACAGCCTCCCAATGAGCAGTTCTTC. The translation is CASSLRQPPNEQFF. The V and J genes are TRBV5-4 and TRBJ2-1, with TRBD1 tentatively as D gene (5 bases match). The trim is 1 base for V and 6 bases for J, with a gap of 11 bases between the germline ends. The germline V gene (reference sequence) specifies SGHNT as CDR1 and YYREEE as CDR2. Reading from cysteine to phenylalanine, the CDR3 counts 14 amino acids. Solely the CDR3 DNA is kept, with 42 bases framed from the first base. This CDR3, with the reference TRBV5-4 and TRBJ2-1 proteins standing in past its ends, gives the full variable domain ETGVTQSPTHLIKTRGQQVTLRCSSQSGHNTVSWYQQALGQGPQFIFQYYREEENGRGNFPPRFSGLQFPNYSSELNVNALELDDSALYLCASSLRQPPNEQFFGPGTRLTVL.